This is a list of T cell receptor beta chains from one sample in a study of regulatory T cells in long-lasting Graves disease. TCRdb re-analysed the multiplex PCR reads in MiXCR, keeping a single row per CDR3 protein. The sample yields about 540,000 distinct CDR3 sequences, approximately 13% seen once. The data also belong to a second study, concerning T cells in Graves' hyperthyroidism and ophthalmopathy.

Here the sequenced sample was peripheral blood mononuclear cells (PBMCs), taken at new diagnosis, from a patient treated with antithyroid drugs. The source of these receptors is a man aged 25-45 years with Graves disease. CDR3s include the opening cysteine and the closing phenylalanine or tryptophan. D genes are given only for firm matches. Clone size is not always given. Where it is, it says once, few, many or a class for expanded clones.

V	length	D	J	size	CDR3	DNA
TRBV2	14	NA	TRBJ1-5	many	CATRPDVHNQPQHF	TGTGCCACGCGACCCGACGTACACAATCAGCCCCAGCATTTT
TRBV10-3	14	NA	TRBJ1-6	few	CAISAEVGNSPLHF	TGTGCCATCAGTGCGGAGGTTGGAAATTCACCCCTCCACTTT
TRBV19	14	TRBD1	TRBJ2-3	few	CASGQGALTDTQYF	TGTGCCAGTGGACAGGGGGCTTTAACAGATACGCAGTATTTT
TRBV27	17	TRBD2	TRBJ2-1	NA	CASSPGLAGGPGDEQFF	TGTGCCAGCTCTCCGGGACTAGCGGGAGGGCCAGGCGATGAGCAGTTCTTC
TRBV29-1	11	TRBD1	TRBJ1-2	NA	CSGAGDRGYTF	TGCAGCGGGGCCGGGGACAGGGGTTACACCTTC
TRBV7-3	13	TRBD1	TRBJ2-7	NA	CASSSRGKGEQYF	TGTGCCAGCAGCTCCAGGGGGAAGGGCGAGCAGTACTTC
TRBV6-1	16	NA	TRBJ2-3	many	CASSAQQGGDPDTQYF	TGTGCCAGCAGTGCCCAACAGGGGGGGGACCCAGATACGCAGTATTTT
TRBV12-3/TRBV12-4	15	TRBD1	TRBJ2-5	many	CASSLTGLSIETQYF	TGTGCCAGCAGTCTGACAGGGTTATCTATAGAGACCCAGTACTTC
TRBV10-1	16	NA	TRBJ2-6	NA	CASSDPRAGGANVLTF	TGCGCCAGCAGTGACCCACGGGCTGGTGGGGCCAACGTCCTGACTTTC
TRBV7-8	14	TRBD1	TRBJ1-4	many	CASSLRGGREKLFF	TGTGCCAGCAGCTTAAGAGGGGGCAGGGAAAAACTGTTTTTT
TRBV5-1	14	NA	TRBJ2-1	NA	CASSLAQDYNEQSF	TGCGCCAGCAGCTTGGCCCAGGACTACAATGAGCAGTCCTTC
TRBV28	11	NA	TRBJ1-2	many	CASSRQVGYTF	TGTGCCAGCAGTCGACAGGTTGGCTACACCTTC
TRBV2	13	NA	TRBJ2-7	NA	CASSRLNSYEQYF	TGTGCCAGCAGTCGACTCAATTCCTACGAGCAGTACTTC
TRBV12-3/TRBV12-4	14	NA	TRBJ2-3	many	CASSSLPSTDTQYF	TGTGCCAGCAGCTCACTACCCAGCACAGATACGCAGTATTTT
TRBV6-5	16	NA	TRBJ2-5	many	CASSSLRTPGGETQYF	TGTGCCAGCAGTTCCCTAAGGACTCCTGGAGGGGAGACCCAGTACTTC
TRBV11-2	14	NA	TRBJ2-7	many	CASSLARTIAEQYF	TGTGCCAGCAGCTTAGCCAGGACGATAGCCGAGCAGTACTTC
TRBV27	14	NA	TRBJ2-7	many	CASSLSTGSDEQYF	TGTGCCAGCAGTTTATCGACAGGTTCCGACGAGCAGTACTTC